The 22 T cell receptor beta chains below were found in one sample sequenced in a study of CD8 T cells in ankylosing spondylitis. In TCRdb, the 5' RACE reads were re-called with MiXCR into one record per CDR3 protein. The sample records 150,000 to 200,000 distinct CDR3 sequences, 15% to 20% being singletons. The specimen was blood, either unsorted or a sorted T cell fraction (not recorded which). The receptors stem from a male donor with ankylosing spondylitis or in good health (not recorded which).

The rearrangement uses TRBV7-9 and TRBJ2-7; D remains unclear. CDR3 size: 14 residues. Looked up from germline, CDR1 is SEHNR and CDR2 is FQNEAQ (reference sequence). V gave up 5 bases and J gave up 0 bases, with 11 bases separating them. This CDR3 reads CASSPIPSSYEQYF. The CDR3 nucleotides are TGTGCCAGCAGCCCCATCCCCAGCTCCTACGAGCAGTACTTC.

This clonotype was recorded many times. This CDR3 is CSARDFLAGWSDTQYF. The CDR3 DNA reads TGCAGTGCTAGAGATTTCCTAGCGGGGTGGTCAGATACGCAGTATTTT. V gene TRBV20-1 combines with J gene TRBJ2-3, with 9 bases lining up with TRBD2. With V trimmed by 0 bases and J by 4 bases, 8 bases remained unmatched. CDR1 is DFQATT and CDR2 is SNEGSKA in the germline V gene (reference sequence). The CDR3 consists of 16 residues.

This clonotype was seen more than once but under ten times. V gene TRBV13 combines with J gene TRBJ1-2; D gene uncertain. V gave up 5 bases and J gave up 2 bases, with 15 bases separating them. The CDR3 loop spans 15 amino acids. The V gene's germline CDR1 is PRHDT and CDR2 FYEKMQ (reference sequence). The CDR3 spells CASSDTRRANYGYTF. As DNA, the CDR3 is TGTGCCAGCAGCGACACGAGGAGGGCCAACTATGGCTACACCTTC.

The chain carries TRBV19 and TRBJ2-2; 8 bases fit TRBD2. The V gene's germline CDR1 is LNHDA and CDR2 SQIVND (reference sequence). J gave up 6 bases and V 3 bases, and 9 bases lay outside the gene matches. The CDR3 has 16 residues. The CDR3 loop reads CASSILAGFAAGELFF. The DNA of the CDR3 is TGTGCCAGTAGTATCCTAGCGGGTTTTGCGGCCGGGGAGCTGTTTTTT.

V is TRBV9 and J is TRBJ2-1, with a possible D match to TRBD2 (6 bases). In germline, CDR1 is SGDLS, CDR2 YYNGEE. The CDR3 totals 16 residues. Trimming left V 4 bases short and J 4 bases short, with 18 bases between. CDR3 DNA: TGTGCCAGCAGCATCCTCCGGGACTCCACTTACAATGAGCAGTTCTTC. Its translation is CASSILRDSTYNEQFF.

The gene calls are TRBV28 and TRBJ2-1; 11 positions match TRBD2. The CDR3 spans 16 residues. The V and J ends lost 3 bases and 4 bases, in that order; junction bases with no gene match: 5. Germline loops: CDR1 MDHEN, CDR2 SYDVKM. CDR3 sequence: CASSFRGLAVYNEQFF. CDR3 nucleotide sequence: TGTGCCAGCAGTTTTAGGGGACTAGCGGTTTACAATGAGCAGTTCTTC.

V is TRBV7-7 and J is TRBJ2-1; 11 bases map to TRBD2. The junction had 3 bases not matched to a gene; V was cut back by 8 bases and J by 6 bases. The CDR3 sequence is 13 residues long. In germline, CDR1 is SSHAT, CDR2 FNYEAQ (reference sequence). The DNA for the CDR3 is TGTGCCAGCGGGCTAGCGGGAGGCAATGAGCAGTTCTTC. Its translation is CASGLAGGNEQFF.

The table lists this clonotype with a few counts. For the CDR3, the DNA is TGTGCCAGCAGTCGAGAGACAGGGTCTAGCCAGCCCCAGCATTTT. Translating gives CASSRETGSSQPQHF. The rearrangement links TRBV28 to TRBJ1-5; 7 bases agree with TRBD1. In germline, CDR1 is MDHEN, CDR2 SYDVKM. This CDR3 has 15 amino acids. V lost 5 bases and J lost 7; bases outside the gene matches: 11. The entire variable domain, with the rest obtained from reference TRBV28 and TRBJ1-5, is as follows: DVKVTQSSRYLVKRTGEKVFLECVQDMDHENMFWYRQDPGLGLRLIYFSYDVKMKEKGDIPEGYSVSREKKERFSLILESASTNQTSMYLCASSRETGSSQPQHFGDGTRLSIL.

This clonotype has a count of ten or more. The chain carries TRBV18 and TRBJ1-2; TRBD1 is a possible D gene (5 bases). Germline assignment: CDR1 KGHSH and CDR2 LQKENI. This CDR3 region has 14 residues. Deletions cut 6 bases from V and 6 bases from J, with 17 bases between. The CDR3 loop reads CASSESAGLNGYTF. CDR3 in DNA: TGTGCCAGCTCCGAGTCGGCAGGGCTAAATGGCTACACCTTC.

Note on this clonotype: At one of its ends the junction is not consistent with the germline gene, which may arise from a read error. V usage is TRBV7-9 and J usage is TRBJ2-1; D might be TRBD2 (6 bases). CDR3 length equals 12 residues. CDR1 SEHNR and CDR2 FQNEAQ come from the germline V gene (reference sequence). CDR3 nucleotides: TGTGCCAGCAACTTAGGAGGGCTTGAGCAGTTCTTC. Its translation is CASNLGGLEQFF.

This clonotype has at least ten counts. The chain recombines TRBV5-6 with TRBJ2-1, with a weak D call TRBD2 (6 bases). Germline V gene sequence: CDR1 SGHDT, CDR2 YYEEEE. Trimming stripped 4 bases from V and 3 bases from J, with 20 bases between. This CDR3 has 17 amino acids. CDR3 nucleotide sequence: TGTGCCAGCAGCCCCCCGGCTGGCTCGCGGGGCTACAATGAGCAGTTCTTC. This encodes CASSPPAGSRGYNEQFF.

This clonotype was seen at least ten times. The chain combines TRBV28 with TRBJ2-1; tentative D call: TRBD2 (5 bases). Germline CDR1 and CDR2: MDHEN and SYDVKM. This CDR3 has 15 amino acids. V lost 5 bases and J lost 0, with 11 bases in between. The CDR3 DNA reads as TGTGCCAGCAGTAAGAGGGTGAGCTCCTACAATGAGCAGTTCTTC. Its protein is CASSKRVSSYNEQFF.

As for this clonotype: This may arise from a read error, as a much more abundant clone is one base away. The chain is built from TRBV5-1 and TRBJ2-2; D not resolved. The germline gives CDR1 SGHRS, CDR2 YFSETQ. This CDR3 has 15 residues. The CDR3 loop reads CTSSLRQENTGELFF. The CDR3 DNA sequence: TGCACCAGCAGCTTGCGCCAGGAGAACACCGGGGAGCTGTTTTTT.

This clonotype was seen repeatedly, ten times or more. The V call is TRBV5-1, the J call TRBJ1-2; D gene uncertain. The V gene lost 1 base and the J gene lost 1 base, with 11 bases spanning the gap. This CDR3 is 15 amino acids long. The germline gives CDR1 SGHRS, CDR2 YFSETQ. CDR3 residues: CASSLSPALNYGYTF. Here the CDR3 DNA reads TGCGCCAGCAGCTTGTCCCCCGCGCTTAACTATGGCTACACCTTC.

This clonotype was found many times. CDR3 sequence reads: CASSQVQGYGANVLTF. Written as DNA, the CDR3 is TGTGCCAGCAGCCAAGTTCAGGGGTATGGGGCCAACGTCCTGACTTTC. V usage is TRBV14 and J usage is TRBJ2-6; maybe TRBD1 (6 bases). Looked up from germline, CDR1 is SGHDN and CDR2 is FVKESK. The length of the CDR3 is 16 residues. The ends were cut back, 1 base at V and 3 bases at J, with 10 bases in the middle.

V is TRBV21-1 and J is TRBJ2-5; TRBD1, the table's D call, lacks a check against the DNA. TRBV21-1 is shown as a pseudogene. The CDR3 consists of 15 residues. The CDR3 protein is CASSTNGRVAETQYF. Written as DNA, the CDR3 is TGTGCCAGCAGCACCAATGGCAGGGTCGCAGAGACCCAGTACTTC.

This clonotype was detected ten times or more. The CDR3 reads CASSLVGINEKLFF. The CDR3 DNA sequence: TGTGCCAGCAGCTTGGTTGGGATTAATGAAAAACTGTTTTTT. The V gene is TRBV5-8, the J gene TRBJ1-4; D unresolved. Trimming pared 0 bases from V and 4 bases from J, leaving 7 bases between. Germline loops: CDR1 SGHTS, CDR2 YDEGEE. The CDR3 is 14 amino acids.

This clonotype was seen ten or more times. The chain combines TRBV5-1 with TRBJ2-5, with 14 bases that match TRBD2. With V trimmed by 4 bases and J by 4 bases, 3 bases remained unmatched. The CDR3 extends over 15 amino acids. Germline V gene data show CDR1 as SGHRS and CDR2 as YFSETQ. CDR3 sequence (DNA): TGCGCCAGCAGCACGGGACTAGCGGGAGCAGAGACCCAGTACTTC. This codes for CASSTGLAGAETQYF. Using reference TRBV5-1 and TRBJ2-5 for the parts outside the CDR3, the full variable domain is KAGVTQTPRYLIKTRGQQVTLSCSPISGHRSVSWYQQTPGQGLQFLFEYFSETQRNKGNFPGRFSGRQFSNSRSEMNVSTLELGDSALYLCASSTGLAGAETQYFGPGTRLLVL.

This sequence joins TRBV5-1 and TRBJ2-2; D gene uncertain. Germline CDR1 reads SGHRS; CDR2 reads YFSETQ. There are 13 residues in the CDR3. V was shortened by 4 bases and J by 10 bases, with 14 bases between the two germline ends. CDR3 sequence (DNA): TGCGCCAGCAGCCCAAGACCGACCCTGGAGCTGTTTTTT. Protein: CASSPRPTLELFF.

This clonotype was found many times. The CDR3 coding sequence is TGCGCCAGCAGCCCAACGAGAGCGGGAGAAAACACCGGGGAGCTGTTTTTT. It codes for CASSPTRAGENTGELFF. This rearrangement joins TRBV5-1 to TRBJ2-2; TRBD2 matches 8 bases. The J segment lost 2 bases and the V segment lost 4 bases, leaving 10 bases of the junction unmatched. The length of the CDR3 is 17 residues. Germline values: CDR1 SGHRS, CDR2 YFSETQ.

This clonotype has ten or more counts. The chain recombines TRBV29-1 with TRBJ1-5, with D perhaps TRBD1 (5 bases). The V end was cut by 7 bases, the J end by 0 bases, with 16 bases between. The V gene's germline CDR1 is SQVTM and CDR2 ANQGSEA. CDR3 length equals 15 residues. The CDR3 nucleotides are TGCAGCGGGGGCGGGACTTCATATAGCAATCAGCCCCAGCATTTT. Protein: CSGGGTSYSNQPQHF.

The rearrangement joins TRBV12-3 or TRBV12-4 to TRBJ2-2, with a possible D match to TRBD1 (6 bases). V dropped 5 bases and J dropped 0 bases, with 13 bases sitting between them. This CDR3 has 16 residues. CDR3 in DNA: TGTGCCAGCAGTCCCCGACAGGACTCGAACACCGGGGAGCTGTTTTTT. Protein: CASSPRQDSNTGELFF.